In this sample, the clone carrying this T cell receptor (beta chain) turned up once. Its antigen is still unknown. The data were obtained in a study of cytomegalovirus exposure and HLA in healthy donors. Findings and limits, study-wide: Evidence from a later analysis indicated that most CMV-associated TCR beta chains looked HLA-restricted. Accounts indicate the classifier identified cytomegalovirus status with strong specificity and sensitivity.

The PCR used 60 Vbeta and 13 Jbeta primers. Only in-frame clones appear in the TCRdb table, and some are missing; sequencing was by immunoSEQ multiplex PCR. The sample has about 100,000 clones; around 82% are singletons. Material: PBMCs. The TCR comes from a woman in her fifties or sixties in good health and CMV-seropositive.

The CDR3 DNA reads as TGTGCCAGCAGCTCCCAGACAGGGGGGAACACTGAAGCTTTCTTT. As protein: CASSSQTGGNTEAFF. J is TRBJ1-1 and V is TRBV5-6, with TRBD1 matching over 9 bases. The CDR3 is 15 residues long. The trim removed 3 bases at V and 1 base at J, leaving 4 bases unmatched. Looked up from germline, CDR1 is SGHDT and CDR2 is YYEEEE.